The sequence of this T cell receptor beta chain was determined in a study of blood T cell repertoires in COVID-19. Background on the study: The study drew acute and convalescent COVID-19 samples from the United States, Italy and Spain.

As originally analysed: Estimation of nucleated cell counts relied on the amplification of reference gene primers. The assay was immunoSEQ multiplex PCR, and TCRdb's table has in-frame clones only and misses some. V, J and clone size derive from that table, while D and trimming were established from the DNA sequence. The sample lists around 260,000 clones; roughly 90% were seen once. With regard to this clone: Other DNA sequences of this sample code for an identical CDR3.

Germline values: CDR1 SGHTA, CDR2 FQGNSA. V was cut by 5 bases and J by 3 bases, with 5 bases left in between. This CDR3 region has 11 residues. The genes are TRBV7-2 and TRBJ2-7; D unclear. Sequencing was carried out using peripheral blood. The clonotype originates from a woman in her 40s who had recovered from COVID-19. In nucleotides, the CDR3 is TGTGCCAGCAGCCTCAGCTACGAGCAGTACTTC. Translating it yields CASSLSYEQYF.